The 29 T cell receptor beta chains reported below all come from one sample, sequenced in a study of Ad26.COV2.S vaccination and SARS-CoV-2 variants. Treatment noted: over 15 received Ad26.COV2.S at low or high dose, single or two shots; about five received placebo; per-sample allocation not given. On day 63 after the first injection, vaccine and placebo recipients gave samples. Using immunoSEQ multiplex PCR, the repertoire was profiled, and TCRdb retains in-frame clones only, with some absent. The top ten clones hold around 10% of a sample with 200,000 to 250,000 clones, 88% of them seen once. Sequences were derived from peripheral blood, sampled in a trial of Ad26.COV2.S vaccine versus placebo. The receptors stem from a person between 18 and 59 years old who received the Ad26.COV2.S COVID-19 vaccine or a placebo.

The chain couples TRBV18 to TRBJ2-2; TRBD1 aligns across 7 bases. Germline trimming cut 3 bases from V and 5 bases from J; bases unmatched to any gene: 6. The CDR3 sequence is 15 residues long. The germline V gene has CDR1 KGHSH and CDR2 LQKENI. DNA for the CDR3: TGTGCCAGCTCACCGCTACAGGGGATTACCGGGGAGCTGTTTTTT. It encodes CASSPLQGITGELFF.

This clone turned up a few times. This chain's CDR3 is CASSLTTSGRTDTQYF. The CDR3 region has the DNA TGCGCCAGCAGCCTGACCACTAGCGGGAGGACAGATACGCAGTATTTT. The rearrangement links TRBV5-1 to TRBJ2-3, with 12 bases identical to TRBD2. V was clipped by 4 bases and J by 3 bases; unmatched bases: 6. There are 16 residues in the CDR3. Germline lookup yields CDR1 SGHRS and CDR2 YFSETQ.

The rearrangement links TRBV5-1 to TRBJ2-1; D is perhaps TRBD2 (6 bases). CDR1 and CDR2 (germline): SGHRS, YFSETQ. The germline V and J ends were trimmed by 6 bases and 0 bases, with 16 bases remaining between them. The length of the CDR3 is 16 residues. CDR3: CASTQGTSSSYNEQFF. The CDR3 region has the DNA TGCGCCAGCACCCAAGGGACTTCGAGCTCCTACAATGAGCAGTTCTTC.

The chain joins TRBV9 to TRBJ1-1; D possibly corresponds to TRBD1 (6 bases). The germline V and J ends were trimmed by 4 bases and 1 base, with 14 bases remaining between them. This CDR3 spans 15 amino acids. The germline V gene encodes CDR1 SGDLS and CDR2 YYNGEE. Written as DNA, the CDR3 is TGTGCCAGCAGCCCCCGGGGGCAAGGGAACACTGAAGCTTTCTTT. Translated, it gives CASSPRGQGNTEAFF.

This rearrangement joins TRBV30 to TRBJ2-7, with 12 bases lining up with TRBD1. There are 15 residues in the CDR3. V shed 2 bases and J 0 bases; nucleotides not matched to a gene: 2. Germline V gene data show CDR1 as GTSNPN and CDR2 as SVGIG (reference sequence). Here the CDR3 reads CAWSMGQGASYEQYF. CDR3 sequence (DNA): TGTGCCTGGAGTATGGGACAGGGGGCCTCCTACGAGCAGTACTTC.

V usage is TRBV5-1 and J usage is TRBJ2-1, with a tentative D call TRBD2 (6 bases). Between the trimmed V and J ends, which lost 3 bases and 2 bases, there was a span of 15 bases. The length of the CDR3 is 16 residues. Germline lookup yields CDR1 SGHRS and CDR2 YFSETQ. The CDR3 sequence is CASSSLSSDTYNEQFF. CDR3 nucleotides: TGCGCCAGCAGCTCCCTTTCTAGCGACACCTACAATGAGCAGTTCTTC.

J is TRBJ2-7 and V is TRBV19, with 9 bases that match TRBD1. Germline trimming cut 3 bases from V and 7 bases from J; bases unmatched to any gene: 7. Germline values: CDR1 LNHDA, CDR2 SQIVND (reference sequence). The CDR3 sequence is 14 residues long. DNA for the CDR3: TGTGCCAGTAGTATCGGACAGGGGTTGCGGGAGCAGTACTTC. This gives the protein CASSIGQGLREQYF.

The chain employs TRBV9 and TRBJ2-7; tentative D call: TRBD2 (5 bases). The germline V and J ends were trimmed by 0 bases and 2 bases, with 9 bases remaining between them. This CDR3 region has 14 residues. Germline V gives CDR1 SGDLS, CDR2 YYNGEE. The CDR3 sequence: CASSVGIGAYEQYF. The CDR3 DNA follows: TGTGCCAGCAGCGTAGGCATCGGGGCCTACGAGCAGTACTTC.

V gene TRBV9 combines with J gene TRBJ2-2, with D uncertain. Germline CDR1 SGDLS, CDR2 YYNGEE. CDR3 length: 12 residues. Trimming pared 4 bases from V and 8 bases from J, leaving 9 bases between. CDR3 coding DNA: TGTGCCAGCAGCCCCCTCCGTGGGGAGCTGTTTTTT. Translating it yields CASSPLRGELFF.

V is TRBV30 and J is TRBJ2-2; 10 bases align to TRBD2. The length of the CDR3 is 14 residues. Germline V gene sequence: CDR1 GTSNPN, CDR2 SVGIG (reference sequence). V lost 4 bases and J lost 6; bases outside the gene matches: 5. CDR3 coding DNA: TGTGCCTGGACTAGCGGGAGCGGCGCCGGGGAGCTGTTTTTT. Protein sequence: CAWTSGSGAGELFF.

CDR3 in DNA: TGTGCCAGCAGCTTCTCTGATATCACCCAAGAGACCCAGTACTTC. Its translation is CASSFSDITQETQYF. J is TRBJ2-5 and V is TRBV7-6; D remains ambiguous. Germline V gene lookup returns CDR1 SGHVS and CDR2 FNYEAQ. CDR3 length equals 15 residues. The ends were cut back, 3 bases at V and 1 base at J, with 12 bases in the middle. Full variable domain (rest looked up from reference TRBV7-6 and TRBJ2-5): GAGVSQSPRYKVTKRGQDVALRCDPISGHVSLYWYRQALGQGPEFLTYFNYEAQQDKSGLPNDRFSAERPEGSISTLTIQRTEQRDSAMYRCASSFSDITQETQYFGPGTRLLVL.

The chain joins TRBV9 to TRBJ2-2; D is ambiguous. V was pared by 0 bases and J by 6 bases, with 9 bases between. CDR1 SGDLS and CDR2 YYNGEE come from the germline V gene. The CDR3 sequence is 14 residues long. DNA of the CDR3: TGTGCCAGCAGCGTAGGGGCATTGGCCGGGGAGCTGTTTTTT. Its translation: CASSVGALAGELFF.

The chain joins TRBV5-6 to TRBJ1-6; perhaps TRBD1 as D (6 bases). Between the trimmed V and J ends, which lost 4 bases and 10 bases, there was a span of 18 bases. From germline, CDR1 is SGHDT and CDR2 YYEEEE. The CDR3 is made up of 15 amino acids. CDR3 sequence (DNA): TGTGCCAGCAGCCACAAAGCTGGGGGCTTCTCACCCCTCCACTTT. Translation: CASSHKAGGFSPLHF.

This chain uses TRBV11-2 with TRBJ2-3; D is perhaps TRBD2 (5 bases). Germline V lookup: CDR1 SGHAT, CDR2 FQNNGV. The CDR3 totals 15 residues. The V end was cut by 1 base, the J end by 0 bases, with 8 bases between. CDR3 loop: CASSLGIASTDTQYF. The CDR3 DNA sequence: TGTGCCAGCAGCTTAGGAATAGCGAGCACAGATACGCAGTATTTT.

This clone showed up just once. The rearrangement joins TRBV9 to TRBJ2-3; 8 nucleotides agree with TRBD2. CDR1 and CDR2 (germline): SGDLS, YYNGEE. CDR3 size: 16 residues. Trimming removed 4 bases from V and 0 bases from J; junction bases left unmatched: 7. The CDR3 DNA reads TGTGCCAGCAGCCCCACTAGCGGAGCTAGCACAGATACGCAGTATTTT. Amino acid sequence: CASSPTSGASTDTQYF.

There are a few counts of this clone. The chain combines TRBV5-5 with TRBJ2-1; D possibly uses TRBD1 or TRBD2 (5 bases each). The V and J ends lost 2 bases and 9 bases respectively, with 15 bases between them. Germline loops: CDR1 SGHKS, CDR2 YYEKEE (reference sequence). This CDR3 is 14 amino acids long. The CDR3 DNA reads as TGTGCCAGCAGCTTTGGTTGGGGGACGGGTGAGCAGTTCTTC. This codes for CASSFGWGTGEQFF.

The chain is built from TRBV7-2 and TRBJ1-1; D is uncertain. Germline loops: CDR1 SGHTA, CDR2 FQGNSA. V was shortened by 2 bases and J by 2 bases, with 3 bases between the two germline ends. The CDR3 has 12 amino acids. The CDR3 spells CASSLYNTEAFF. The CDR3 nucleotides read TGTGCCAGCAGCTTATATAACACTGAAGCTTTCTTT. Filled out from reference TRBV7-2 and TRBJ1-1, the complete variable domain reads GAGVSQSPSNKVTEKGKDVELRCDPISGHTALYWYRQSLGQGLEFLIYFQGNSAPDKSGLPSDRFSAERTGGSVSTLTIQRTQQEDSAVYLCASSLYNTEAFFGQGTRLTVV.

The chain combines TRBV21-1 with TRBJ1-2; no DNA check was done on the table's D call, TRBD1. TRBV21-1 is labeled a pseudogene. The CDR3 has 14 amino acids. CDR3 sequence: CASSVQGLAYGYTF. The CDR3, as DNA: TGTGCCAGCAGCGTACAGGGCCTTGCCTATGGCTACACCTTC.

The chain carries TRBV6-2 or TRBV6-3 and TRBJ2-2; TRBD2 is a possible D gene (6 bases). Germline loops: CDR1 MNHEY, CDR2 SVGEGT. CDR3 size: 16 residues. Trimming stripped 6 bases from V and 1 base from J, with 15 bases between. CDR3 in DNA: TGTGCCAGCAGCCCTCCCGGGAGAGAGAACACCGGGGAGCTGTTTTTT. Translated, it gives CASSPPGRENTGELFF.

The chain links TRBV10-3 to TRBJ2-3; no clear D. This CDR3 comprises 14 residues. V lost 0 bases to trimming and J lost 4 bases, with 8 bases between them. CDR1 is ENHRY and CDR2 is SYGVKD in the germline V gene. In DNA form, the CDR3 reads TGTGCCATCAGTGAGTCTACCCCCCCAGATACGCAGTATTTT. Its protein product is CAISESTPPDTQYF.

CDR3: CASSGVLAGDYEQYF. The CDR3 DNA reads as TGTGCCAGCTCGGGGGTTCTAGCGGGAGATTACGAGCAGTACTTC. V is TRBV2 and J is TRBJ2-7; TRBD2 aligns across 10 bases. J was trimmed by 4 bases and V by 8 bases; bases with no gene match: 11. CDR1 SNHLY and CDR2 FYNNEI come from the germline V gene. The CDR3 consists of 15 residues.

This chain joins TRBV19 and TRBJ2-3; D is ambiguous. The germline V and J ends were trimmed by 3 bases and 2 bases, with 6 bases remaining between them. Germline CDR1 and CDR2: LNHDA and SQIVND (reference sequence). The CDR3 runs 13 residues. The CDR3 protein is CASSMWFTDTQYF. CDR3 sequence (DNA): TGTGCCAGTAGTATGTGGTTCACAGATACGCAGTATTTT.

This chain links TRBV30 with TRBJ2-2, with D possibly being TRBD1 (6 bases). The CDR3 has 14 residues. Germline CDR1 and CDR2: GTSNPN and SVGIG (reference sequence). With 5 bases removed from V and 5 bases from J, the gap between germline ends came to 15 bases. The CDR3 sequence: CAWGDIPGTGELFF. CDR3 in DNA: TGTGCCTGGGGGGACATCCCTGGGACCGGGGAGCTGTTTTTT. The full variable domain, with the rest looked up from reference TRBV30 and TRBJ2-2, is SQTIHQWPATLVQPVGSPLSLECTVEGTSNPNLYWYRQAAGRGLQLLFYSVGIGQISSEVPQNLSASRPQDRQFILSSKKLLLSDSGFYLCAWGDIPGTGELFFGEGSRLTVL.

The J gene is TRBJ2-5, the V gene TRBV9; D possibly uses TRBD1 or TRBD2 (5 bases each). The ends were cut back, 0 bases at V and 2 bases at J, with 11 bases in the middle. Per the germline V gene, CDR1 is SGDLS and CDR2 is YYNGEE. The CDR3 sequence is 15 residues long. The CDR3 loop reads CASSVVGTVQETQYF. The CDR3 nucleotides read TGTGCCAGCAGCGTAGTAGGGACGGTTCAAGAGACCCAGTACTTC.

This clone was found a few times. The CDR3 DNA reads TGTGCCAGCAGCAGTATAGCCTACGAGCAGTACTTC. This encodes CASSSIAYEQYF. V and J are TRBV7-9 and TRBJ2-7; D uncertain. The CDR3 is made up of 12 amino acids. V lost 5 bases and J lost 2, with 7 bases in between. Germline V gene data show CDR1 as SEHNR and CDR2 as FQNEAQ (reference sequence). The full variable domain, completed using reference TRBV7-9 and TRBJ2-7, is DTGVSQNPRHKITKRGQNVTFRCDPISEHNRLYWYRQTLGQGPEFLTYFQNEAQLEKSRLLSDRFSAERPKGSFSTLEIQRTEQGDSAMYLCASSSIAYEQYFGPGTRLTVT.

V and J are TRBV18 and TRBJ1-1; no clear D gene. V dropped 0 bases and J dropped 4 bases, with 12 bases sitting between them. The CDR3 extends over 15 amino acids. Germline V gene data show CDR1 as KGHSH and CDR2 as LQKENI. This CDR3 reads CASSPPEGWGTEAFF. For the CDR3, the DNA is TGTGCCAGCTCACCACCGGAGGGTTGGGGCACTGAAGCTTTCTTT.

The V call is TRBV25-1, the J call TRBJ2-3; 8 bases line up with TRBD2. The junction had 9 bases not matched to a gene; V was cut back by 4 bases and J by 0 bases. Germline CDR1 and CDR2: MGHDK and SYGVNS. The CDR3 is 17 residues long. The CDR3 nucleotides read TGTGCCAGCAGTGCCCTCGGTAGCGGGGCTAGCACAGATACGCAGTATTTT. It is translated as CASSALGSGASTDTQYF.

V usage is TRBV12-3 or TRBV12-4 and J usage is TRBJ2-7; 7 positions match TRBD1. This CDR3 comprises 12 residues. The V segment lost 7 bases and the J segment 9 bases; nucleotides outside the gene matches: 9. The CDR3 spells CASTRTGSGQYF. CDR3 nucleotide sequence: TGTGCCAGCACACGGACAGGCTCAGGGCAGTACTTC.

The V gene is TRBV5-4, the J gene TRBJ2-1; 14 bases map to TRBD2. This CDR3 spans 17 amino acids. The V gene's germline CDR1 is SGHNT and CDR2 YYREEE (reference sequence). Trimming removed 0 bases from V and 3 bases from J; junction bases left unmatched: 2. CDR3 protein: CASSLGLAGGLYNEQFF. The CDR3 DNA follows: TGTGCCAGCAGCTTGGGACTAGCGGGAGGGCTCTACAATGAGCAGTTCTTC.